The 18 T cell receptor beta chains below all came from one sample that was sequenced in a study of neurological immune-mediated disorders. As for time point: longitudinal time-point 1 (baseline). TCRdb reprocessed the 5' RACE reads with MiXCR, giving one entry per CDR3 protein. The sample holds 71,000 or so distinct CDR3 sequences, about 13% seen once. Sequenced input: PBMCs. These receptors were collected from a female donor with HTLV-1-associated myelopathy (HAM/TSP).

This clonotype was observed at least ten times. The CDR3 DNA follows: TGTGCCAGCAGTGAACCGGGGGCTCTCTACGAGCAGTACTTC. Its protein is CASSEPGALYEQYF. The genes are TRBV2 and TRBJ2-7, with D possibly called TRBD1 or TRBD2 (6 bases each). V lost 2 bases and J 3 bases, leaving 11 bases between the germline ends. CDR1 is SNHLY and CDR2 is FYNNEI in the germline V gene. The CDR3 is 14 amino acids.

At least ten counts were recorded for this clonotype. This chain uses TRBV7-9 with TRBJ1-3; D remains ambiguous. From germline, CDR1 is SEHNR and CDR2 FQNEAQ (reference sequence). Trimming stripped 5 bases from V and 1 base from J, with 6 bases between. This CDR3 has 13 amino acids. The CDR3 loop reads CASSPESGNTIYF. CDR3 sequence (DNA): TGTGCCAGCAGCCCGGAGTCTGGAAACACCATATATTTT.

The chain joins TRBV7-2 to TRBJ2-7; the D is unclear. The CDR3 contains 14 residues. Germline V lookup: CDR1 SGHTA, CDR2 FQGNSA. V was pared by 1 base and J by 7 bases, with 14 bases between. DNA for the CDR3: TGTGCCAGCAGCTTAGACTGGACGACTGGGGAGCAGTACTTC. Its translation: CASSLDWTTGEQYF.

This clonotype appeared many times. V gene TRBV9 combines with J gene TRBJ2-3; D unclear. The CDR3 length is 16 residues. Trimming stripped 2 bases from V and 1 base from J, with 14 bases between. In germline, CDR1 is SGDLS, CDR2 YYNGEE. This CDR3 is CASSVSSTSGTDTQYF. In DNA form, the CDR3 reads TGTGCCAGCAGCGTTTCGAGCACATCTGGCACAGATACGCAGTATTTT.

The table lists this clonotype with many counts. The genes are TRBV4-1 and TRBJ1-5, with 11 bases that match TRBD1. This CDR3 region has 16 residues. V dropped 0 bases and J dropped 7; count of bases not matched to a gene: 5. Germline V gives CDR1 MGHRA, CDR2 YSYEKL. The CDR3 region is CASSQDRGQGGQPQHF. In DNA form, the CDR3 reads TGCGCCAGCAGCCAAGATAGGGGACAGGGGGGCCAGCCCCAGCATTTT.

This clonotype was seen at least ten times. V is TRBV12-3 or TRBV12-4 and J is TRBJ2-2; possible D gene TRBD1, 6 bases. Trimming removed 6 bases from V and 4 bases from J, with 15 bases in between. CDR3 length: 15 amino acids. The CDR3 reads CASRVTGTGTGELFF. The CDR3 DNA sequence: TGTGCCAGCAGGGTAACAGGGACGGGCACCGGGGAGCTGTTTTTT.

The V call is TRBV20-1, the J call TRBJ2-7; 11 nucleotides line up with TRBD2. Germline V gives CDR1 DFQATT, CDR2 SNEGSKA (reference sequence). V shed 3 bases and J 3 bases; nucleotides not matched to a gene: 7. This CDR3 comprises 15 residues. Here the CDR3 reads CSARSLAGGYYEQYF. Here the CDR3 DNA reads TGCAGTGCTAGGTCCCTAGCGGGGGGCTACTACGAGCAGTACTTC.

This clonotype was counted between two and nine times. The chain recombines TRBV27 with TRBJ1-2; 8 bases are shared with TRBD1. The V and J ends lost 7 bases and 6 bases, in that order; junction bases with no gene match: 10. Germline V lookup: CDR1 MNHEY, CDR2 SMNVEV (reference sequence). The CDR3 consists of 14 residues. The CDR3 nucleotides are TGTGCCAGCACCCCGACAGGGGAAGTAAATGGCTACACCTTC. Translating it yields CASTPTGEVNGYTF.

This clonotype showed up many times. V and J are TRBV20-1 and TRBJ2-5; 10 bases align to TRBD2. CDR3 length: 16 residues. The ends lost 2 bases at V and 2 bases at J; junction bases unmatched: 8. Germline loops: CDR1 DFQATT, CDR2 SNEGSKA (reference sequence). Here the CDR3 DNA reads TGCAGTGCTAGAACCTCTAGCGGGGGTGCTCAAGAGACCCAGTACTTC. Encoded protein: CSARTSSGGAQETQYF.

The chain uses TRBV28 and TRBJ2-3; 11 bases match TRBD2. Germline values: CDR1 MDHEN, CDR2 SYDVKM. CDR3 size: 16 residues. Trimming took 2 bases from V and 5 from J; bases not matched to a gene: 6. Written as DNA, the CDR3 is TGTGCCAGCAGTTTAGGCCTAGCGGGGGGAGGAGATACGCAGTATTTT. Translation: CASSLGLAGGGDTQYF.

The table lists this clonotype with many counts. V and J are TRBV28 and TRBJ2-2; the match to TRBD2 covers 12 bases. CDR3 size: 16 residues. Germline V CDR1 and CDR2: MDHEN, SYDVKM. V trimming: 5 bases; J trimming: 7 bases; junction bases outside the gene matches: 8. CDR3 nucleotides: TGTGCCAGCAGTCTCCCGACTAGCGGGGGACTCGGGGAGCTGTTTTTT. This gives the protein CASSLPTSGGLGELFF.

Concerning this clonotype: An end of the junction differs from the germline gene, which may be a read error. This chain uses TRBV5-1 with TRBJ2-7, with 7 nucleotides matching TRBD1. CDR3 length equals 14 residues. In germline, CDR1 is SGHRS, CDR2 YFSETQ. The CDR3 reads CSSSLTGLGYEQYF. DNA for the CDR3: TGCTCCAGCAGCTTGACAGGGTTAGGATACGAGCAGTACTTC.

This clonotype was found many times. This rearrangement joins TRBV20-1 to TRBJ1-4; D not resolved. Germline lookup yields CDR1 DFQATT and CDR2 SNEGSKA (reference sequence). Trimming took 0 bases from V and 4 from J, leaving 12 bases between them. The CDR3 totals 15 residues. CDR3 coding DNA: TGCAGTGCTAGAGATCTATGGGGAGATAATGAAAAACTGTTTTTT. Translated: CSARDLWGDNEKLFF.

Ten or more counts support this clonotype. V gene TRBV5-1 combines with J gene TRBJ2-3; 7 nucleotides align to TRBD2. Germline V CDR1 and CDR2: SGHRS, YFSETQ. This CDR3 region has 13 residues. Losses at the gene ends were 4 bases for V and 4 bases for J; bases not matched to a gene: 3. For the CDR3, the DNA is TGCGCCAGCAGCACGGGGGGTGCAGATACGCAGTATTTT. This codes for CASSTGGADTQYF.

In its sample, this clonotype was seen many times. The chain links TRBV5-1 to TRBJ1-3, with D unresolved. CDR3 length: 15 amino acids. V was shortened by 0 bases and J by 4 bases, with 11 bases between the two germline ends. Germline V gene sequence: CDR1 SGHRS, CDR2 YFSETQ. CDR3 sequence (DNA): TGCGCCAGCAGCTTGGGTAGTTCATCCGGAAACACCATATATTTT. This sequence encodes CASSLGSSSGNTIYF.

This clonotype occurred many times. The chain combines TRBV14 with TRBJ2-7; D may correspond to TRBD1 or TRBD2 (5 bases each). V was trimmed by 4 bases and J by 1 base, leaving 14 bases between them. Germline V CDR1 and CDR2: SGHDN, FVKESK. The length of the CDR3 is 15 residues. The DNA of the CDR3 is TGTGCCAGCAGCCGGGGCCGGGGCCATTCCTACGAGCAGTACTTC. It translates to CASSRGRGHSYEQYF.

The genes are TRBV5-1 and TRBJ2-3, with a weak D call TRBD1 (5 bases). Trimming took off 0 bases at V and 8 bases at J, with 13 bases between the two ends. This CDR3 has 14 residues. The germline CDR1 and CDR2 sequences are SGHRS and YFSETQ. The CDR3 protein is CASSLGWGTSTQYF. The CDR3 DNA follows: TGCGCCAGCAGCTTGGGTTGGGGCACATCTACGCAGTATTTT.

The table lists this clonotype with many counts. The rearrangement joins TRBV21-1 to TRBJ2-7. TRBV21-1 is described as a pseudogene. This CDR3 contains 16 residues. The CDR3 is CASSNSKISPSYEQYF. The CDR3 DNA reads TGTGCCAGCAGCAATTCAAAAATTTCTCCCTCATACGAGCAGTACTTC.